One and the same sample provided the 22 T cell receptor beta chains below, sequenced in a study of cytotoxic CD8 clonotypes in ibrutinib-treated CLL. The repertoire was sequenced with immunoSEQ multiplex PCR; TCRdb's copy has only in-frame clones and lacks some. This sample carries hundreds of thousands of clones, 80% of them seen once, and the ten largest clones take over 5.5%. The material sequenced was PBMCs, taken before ibrutinib treatment. These receptors were taken from a human donor with chronic lymphocytic leukemia.

This chain joins TRBV29-1 and TRBJ1-6, with TRBD1 as a possible D gene (5 bases). The V gene lost 7 bases and the J gene lost 1 base, with 8 bases spanning the gap. CDR1 is SQVTM, CDR2 ANQGSEA, per germline. The CDR3 is 13 residues long. CDR3 protein: CSARGSYNSPLHF. CDR3 sequence (DNA): TGCAGCGCCCGGGGGTCCTATAATTCACCCCTCCACTTT.

The chain combines TRBV19 with TRBJ2-5; D perhaps matches TRBD1 (5 bases). CDR3 length: 13 amino acids. Germline CDR1 LNHDA, CDR2 SQIVND (reference sequence). V was shortened by 4 bases and J by 0 bases, with 6 bases between the two germline ends. The CDR3 is CASSTGNQETQYF. The CDR3 nucleotides are TGTGCCAGTAGTACAGGGAACCAAGAGACCCAGTACTTC.

V is TRBV14 and J is TRBJ1-1; tentatively, D is TRBD1 (6 bases). Trimming cost V 4 bases and J 4 bases, with 10 bases left between them. The CDR3 spans 13 residues. Germline CDR1 SGHDN, CDR2 FVKESK. The CDR3 coding sequence is TGTGCCAGCAGCCCAACAGGGTCCACTGAAGCTTTCTTT. Protein sequence: CASSPTGSTEAFF.

J is TRBJ1-1 and V is TRBV7-9, with a weak D call TRBD1 (6 bases). CDR3 length: 16 amino acids. Between the trimmed V and J ends, which lost 4 bases and 2 bases, there was a span of 17 bases. Germline V gene data show CDR1 as SEHNR and CDR2 as FQNEAQ (reference sequence). Written as DNA, the CDR3 is TGTGCCAGCAGCTCCATAACGAGGGGACACAACACTGAAGCTTTCTTT. Translated: CASSSITRGHNTEAFF.

The CDR3 loop is CASSVAGQTGKLFF. CDR3 nucleotides: TGTGCCAGCAGCGTAGCGGGACAGACGGGAAAACTGTTTTTT. This rearrangement joins TRBV9 to TRBJ1-4; 7 bases are a match to TRBD1. This CDR3 is 14 amino acids long. Germline-derived CDR1 and CDR2 are SGDLS and YYNGEE. With 0 bases clipped from V and 10 bases from J, the junction kept 6 bases outside the gene matches.

The chain recombines TRBV19 with TRBJ2-1, with unresolved D. Germline V lookup: CDR1 LNHDA, CDR2 SQIVND (reference sequence). The V gene lost 3 bases and the J gene lost 0 bases, with 9 bases spanning the gap. The CDR3 runs 15 residues. The CDR3 DNA follows: TGTGCCAGTAGTATTAGGCTTAGCTCCTACAATGAGCAGTTCTTC. This gives the protein CASSIRLSSYNEQFF.

This clone occurred once. CDR3 in amino acids: CASSRDRANTEAFF. The CDR3 nucleotides read TGCGCCAGCAGTCGGGACAGGGCGAACACTGAAGCTTTCTTT. This sequence joins TRBV10-1 and TRBJ1-1; 9 bases match TRBD1. The CDR3 is 14 amino acids. Germline-derived CDR1 and CDR2 are WNHNN and SYGVQD (reference sequence). The V gene end was trimmed by 5 bases and the J gene end by 1 base; junction bases not matched to a gene: 2.

This clone was counted between two and nine times. The chain carries TRBV27 and TRBJ2-7, with 10 bases identical to TRBD2. Germline values: CDR1 MNHEY, CDR2 SMNVEV (reference sequence). The CDR3 covers 14 residues. V was pared by 6 bases and J by 4 bases, with 6 bases of the junction left unmatched. The CDR3 here is CASRRAGGPYEQYF. The CDR3 coding sequence is TGTGCCAGCAGACGAGCGGGAGGGCCTTACGAGCAGTACTTC.

The chain joins TRBV2 to TRBJ2-3; TRBD1 aligns across 8 bases. CDR1 is SNHLY and CDR2 is FYNNEI in the germline V gene. The CDR3 runs to 14 residues. The V gene end was trimmed by 8 bases and the J gene end by 6 bases; junction bases not matched to a gene: 10. This CDR3 reads CASSLQGAGDTQYF. In DNA, the CDR3 is TGTGCCAGCTCCTTGCAGGGGGCGGGGGATACGCAGTATTTT.

The chain recombines TRBV29-1 with TRBJ2-7; TRBD2 matches 10 bases. Trimming cost V 4 bases and J 2 bases; bases outside gene matches: 5. CDR1 and CDR2 (germline): SQVTM, ANQGSEA. The CDR3 has 14 residues. The CDR3 here is CSVALGLAAYEQYF. CDR3 bases: TGCAGCGTTGCCCTTGGACTAGCGGCCTACGAGCAGTACTTC.

The gene calls are TRBV7-9 and TRBJ2-2; 8 positions match TRBD2. V dropped 5 bases and J dropped 7; count of bases not matched to a gene: 9. The CDR3 consists of 15 residues. In germline, CDR1 is SEHNR, CDR2 FQNEAQ (reference sequence). The CDR3 DNA sequence: TGTGCCAGCAGCCCCCAGCGGGAGTGGAACGGGGAGCTGTTTTTT. It codes for CASSPQREWNGELFF.

The chain has TRBV19 and TRBJ2-1; 8 nucleotides align to TRBD2. Trimming at V came to 3 bases and at J to 2 bases, leaving 9 bases not matched to a gene. CDR3 size: 17 residues. The germline gives CDR1 LNHDA, CDR2 SQIVND (reference sequence). The CDR3 loop is CASSITYSGTAYNEQFF. The CDR3 DNA follows: TGTGCCAGTAGTATTACCTATAGCGGGACCGCCTACAATGAGCAGTTCTTC.

The V gene is TRBV11-2, the J gene TRBJ2-3, with 7 bases identical to TRBD2. From germline, CDR1 is SGHAT and CDR2 FQNNGV. The CDR3 covers 15 residues. Trimming cost V 5 bases and J 11 bases; bases outside gene matches: 16. CDR3 region: CASSRITGGRLRQYF. The CDR3 coding sequence is TGTGCCAGCAGCCGTATAACGGGAGGCCGTCTAAGGCAGTATTTT.

V usage is TRBV27 and J usage is TRBJ2-6; D is possibly TRBD2 (6 bases). The V end was cut by 0 bases, the J end by 2 bases, with 14 bases between. This CDR3 has 18 amino acids. From germline, CDR1 is MNHEY and CDR2 SMNVEV (reference sequence). CDR3 nucleotides: TGTGCCAGCAGTTTATCGAGCGGGTTCTTTCCTGGGGCCAACGTCCTGACTTTC. Its protein is CASSLSSGFFPGANVLTF.

Notes on this clone: Other DNA sequences in the sample encode the same CDR3. The chain links TRBV6-5 to TRBJ1-5; D might be TRBD1 (5 bases). The CDR3 is 13 amino acids. Germline CDR1 MNHEY, CDR2 SVGAGI. The germline V and J ends were trimmed by 5 bases and 7 bases, with 12 bases remaining between them. CDR3 DNA: TGTGCCAGCAGTACTGGGGGAGGACAGCCCCAGCATTTT. As protein: CASSTGGGQPQHF.

V and J are TRBV6-1 and TRBJ1-2; unclear D gene. From germline, CDR1 is MNHNS and CDR2 SASEGT. V shed 6 bases and J shed 4 bases, with 12 bases lying between them. The CDR3 covers 13 residues. The CDR3: CASRDRVPYGYTF. The CDR3 region has the DNA TGTGCCAGCAGGGACCGGGTGCCCTATGGCTACACCTTC.

The gene calls are TRBV19 and TRBJ2-1; 13 positions match TRBD2. This CDR3 has 17 amino acids. In germline, CDR1 is LNHDA, CDR2 SQIVND (reference sequence). The junction had 9 bases not matched to a gene; V was cut back by 3 bases and J by 7 bases. CDR3 sequence reads: CASSIHRLAGGQNEQFF. The CDR3, as DNA: TGTGCCAGTAGTATCCATCGACTAGCGGGAGGACAAAATGAGCAGTTCTTC.

The chain employs TRBV19 and TRBJ1-5, with D tentatively TRBD1 (6 bases). Looked up from germline, CDR1 is LNHDA and CDR2 is SQIVND (reference sequence). CDR3 length: 15 amino acids. Deletions cut 0 bases from V and 3 bases from J, with 9 bases between. CDR3 coding DNA: TGTGCCAGTAGTATAGAAAGGACAGCCAATCAGCCCCAGCATTTT. Translating gives CASSIERTANQPQHF.

The J gene is TRBJ2-7, the V gene TRBV28, with 7 nucleotides matching TRBD1. V was clipped by 7 bases and J by 0 bases; unmatched bases: 9. The germline V gene encodes CDR1 MDHEN and CDR2 SYDVKM. The CDR3 extends over 15 amino acids. The CDR3 sequence is CASTPRQGTSYEQYF. CDR3 in DNA: TGTGCCAGCACACCCCGACAGGGAACCTCCTACGAGCAGTACTTC.

A single count supports this clone. The chain carries TRBV7-7 and TRBJ2-2; D is unresolved. V was trimmed by 5 bases and J by 4 bases, leaving 5 bases between them. Germline V gene lookup returns CDR1 SSHAT and CDR2 FNYEAQ (reference sequence). The length of the CDR3 is 12 residues. CDR3 sequence reads: CASSIGTGELFF. Here the CDR3 DNA reads TGTGCCAGCAGCATTGGCACCGGGGAGCTGTTTTTT.

V gene TRBV19 combines with J gene TRBJ2-2; D is ambiguous. Trimming stripped 1 base from V and 6 bases from J, with 15 bases between. CDR3 length equals 16 residues. CDR1 is LNHDA, CDR2 SQIVND, per germline (reference sequence). The CDR3 DNA sequence: TGTGCCAGTAGTATAGGGCAAACGCCAGGCGCCGGGGAGCTGTTTTTT. It encodes CASSIGQTPGAGELFF.

This chain links TRBV30 with TRBJ1-1, with D unclear. Trimming pared 3 bases from V and 1 base from J, leaving 15 bases between. This CDR3 contains 15 residues. The germline V gene has CDR1 GTSNPN and CDR2 SVGIG (reference sequence). CDR3: CAWRGPRQSNTEAFF. DNA for the CDR3: TGTGCCTGGAGAGGCCCACGGCAGTCGAACACTGAAGCTTTCTTT.